What follows are 11 T cell receptor beta chains derived from one specimen sequenced in a study of neoadjuvant anti-PD-1 for oral cavity cancer. Time point: after neoadjuvant nivolumab, at surgical resection. This table comes from immunoSEQ multiplex PCR, and its TCRdb copy is limited to in-frame clones, with some not included. The sample has 20,000 to 25,000 clones, more than 40% seen once; the top ten hold under 50%. The specimen was tumor tissue, collected after nivolumab (anti-PD-1) treatment. The receptors derive from a person aged 35-80 years with oral cavity squamous cell carcinoma.

This chain links TRBV6-5 with TRBJ1-6; possible D gene TRBD1, 6 bases. CDR1 MNHEY and CDR2 SVGAGI come from the germline V gene. The CDR3 runs 15 residues. Trimming removed 6 bases from V and 5 bases from J, with 14 bases in between. The CDR3 nucleotides read TGTGCCAGCAGCCTCGGGGGCTGGAATAATTCACCCCTCCACTTT. Protein sequence: CASSLGGWNNSPLHF.

By sample fraction, this clone is medium-sized. The chain joins TRBV7-9 to TRBJ1-6; D may be TRBD1 (5 bases). In germline, CDR1 is SEHNR, CDR2 FQNEAQ (reference sequence). With 2 bases removed from V and 5 bases from J, the gap between germline ends came to 10 bases. This CDR3 has 15 amino acids. CDR3 loop: CASSLMRQHNSPLHF. The CDR3 DNA reads TGTGCCAGCAGCTTAATGCGACAGCATAATTCACCCCTCCACTTT. The full variable domain, completed using reference TRBV7-9 and TRBJ1-6, is DTGVSQNPRHKITKRGQNVTFRCDPISEHNRLYWYRQTLGQGPEFLTYFQNEAQLEKSRLLSDRFSAERPKGSFSTLEIQRTEQGDSAMYLCASSLMRQHNSPLHFGNGTRLTVT.

Only one count was recorded for this clone. V usage is TRBV6-6 and J usage is TRBJ2-1; 7 bases are shared with TRBD1. The length of the CDR3 is 12 residues. The V gene end was trimmed by 7 bases and the J gene end by 12 bases; junction bases not matched to a gene: 9. Germline V gives CDR1 MNHNY, CDR2 SVGAGI (reference sequence). CDR3 nucleotides: TGTGCCAGCACCTTACGACAGGGTGGGCAGTTCTTC. Protein sequence: CASTLRQGGQFF.

Only a few counts were recorded for this clone. The chain joins TRBV6-4 to TRBJ2-2, with a possible D match to TRBD1 (6 bases). The V and J ends lost 3 bases and 1 base respectively, with 12 bases between them. Looked up from germline, CDR1 is MRHNA and CDR2 is SNTAGT. The CDR3 length is 16 residues. The CDR3 nucleotides are TGTGCCAGCAGTGAACAGGGACCGTTGAACACCGGGGAGCTGTTTTTT. Translated, it gives CASSEQGPLNTGELFF.

V usage is TRBV6-4 and J usage is TRBJ2-1; D is ambiguous. The germline gives CDR1 MRHNA, CDR2 SNTAGT. The CDR3 spans 13 residues. V shed 1 base and J shed 5 bases, with 6 bases lying between them. DNA of the CDR3: TGTGCCAGCAGTGACTACGCCCACAATGAGCAGTTCTTC. Translating gives CASSDYAHNEQFF.

V is TRBV19 and J is TRBJ1-6; D perhaps matches TRBD1 (6 bases). Germline V gene lookup returns CDR1 LNHDA and CDR2 SQIVND (reference sequence). The CDR3 spans 14 residues. Trimming removed 3 bases from V and 9 bases from J, with 12 bases in between. DNA for the CDR3: TGTGCCAGTAGTATGAACAGGGCCGGTTCACCCCTCCACTTT. It specifies CASSMNRAGSPLHF.

V gene TRBV27 combines with J gene TRBJ2-3; maybe TRBD1 (6 bases). Germline CDR1 is MNHEY and CDR2 is SMNVEV (reference sequence). This CDR3 has 11 residues. The CDR3 sequence: CTSVGARTQYF. The CDR3 bases are TGTACCTCGGTGGGGGCGCGTACGCAGTATTTT.

The rearrangement uses TRBV5-1 and TRBJ2-7, with TRBD1 matching 12 bases. The CDR3 has 16 residues. V dropped 2 bases and J dropped 2; count of bases not matched to a gene: 5. The germline V gene encodes CDR1 SGHRS and CDR2 YFSETQ. Here the CDR3 DNA reads TGCGCCAGCAGCTTTTCGGGACAGGGGGCAACCTACGAGCAGTACTTC. Protein product: CASSFSGQGATYEQYF.

This clone has only a few counts. The chain links TRBV6-1 to TRBJ2-7; maybe TRBD2 (6 bases). Germline CDR1 is MNHNS and CDR2 is SASEGT. CDR3 length equals 13 residues. Trimming took off 4 bases at V and 3 bases at J, with 10 bases between the two ends. CDR3 in amino acids: CASSGGVGYEQYF. As DNA, the CDR3 is TGTGCCAGCAGTGGGGGGGTTGGCTACGAGCAGTACTTC.

The V call is TRBV6-1, the J call TRBJ2-5; no firm D call. The CDR3 spans 12 residues. Germline V gene data show CDR1 as MNHNS and CDR2 as SASEGT. The V end was cut by 6 bases, the J end by 5 bases, with 10 bases between. CDR3 in amino acids: CASSPPTETQYF. The CDR3 region has the DNA TGTGCCAGCAGCCCCCCGACCGAGACCCAGTACTTC.

This clone occurred once. The chain joins TRBV10-2 to TRBJ1-1; D may be TRBD1 (6 bases). Germline V lookup: CDR1 WSHSY, CDR2 SAAADI. The CDR3 loop spans 14 amino acids. Trimming shortened V by 2 bases and J by 3 bases, and 10 bases separated the two germline ends. The CDR3 loop reads CASSETGRDTEAFF. CDR3 DNA sequence: TGCGCCAGCAGTGAGACAGGGCGGGACACTGAAGCTTTCTTT.